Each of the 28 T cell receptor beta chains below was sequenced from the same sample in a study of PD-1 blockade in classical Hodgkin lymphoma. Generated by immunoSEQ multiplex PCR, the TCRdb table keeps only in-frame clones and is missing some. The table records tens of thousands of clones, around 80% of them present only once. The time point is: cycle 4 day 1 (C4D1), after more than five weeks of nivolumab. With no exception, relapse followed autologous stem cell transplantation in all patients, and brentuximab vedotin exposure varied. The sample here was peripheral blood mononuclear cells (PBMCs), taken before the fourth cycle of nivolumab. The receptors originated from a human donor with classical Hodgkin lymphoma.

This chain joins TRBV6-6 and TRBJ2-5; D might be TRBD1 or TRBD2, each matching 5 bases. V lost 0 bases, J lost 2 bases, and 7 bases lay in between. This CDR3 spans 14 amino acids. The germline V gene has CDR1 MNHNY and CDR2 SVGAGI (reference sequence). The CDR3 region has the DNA TGTGCCAGCAGTTACTCGGGACCACAAGAGACCCAGTACTTC. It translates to CASSYSGPQETQYF.

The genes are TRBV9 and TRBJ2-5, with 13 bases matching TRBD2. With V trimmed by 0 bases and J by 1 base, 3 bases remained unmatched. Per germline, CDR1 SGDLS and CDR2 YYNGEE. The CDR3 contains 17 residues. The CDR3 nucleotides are TGTGCCAGCAGCGTAGGGGGACTAGCGGGACTCCAAGAGACCCAGTACTTC. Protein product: CASSVGGLAGLQETQYF. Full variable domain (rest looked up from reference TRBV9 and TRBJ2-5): DSGVTQTPKHLITATGQRVTLRCSPRSGDLSVYWYQQSLDQGLQFLIQYYNGEERAKGNILERFSAQQFPDLHSELNLSSLELGDSALYFCASSVGGLAGLQETQYFGPGTRLLVL.

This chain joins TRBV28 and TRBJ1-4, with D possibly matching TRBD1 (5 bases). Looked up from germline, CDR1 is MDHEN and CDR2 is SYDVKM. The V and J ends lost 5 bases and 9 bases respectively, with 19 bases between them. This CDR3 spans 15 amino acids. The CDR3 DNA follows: TGTGCCAGCAGTCCCCCGGGGCTCCGGGGGAAAAAACTGTTTTTT. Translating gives CASSPPGLRGKKLFF.

The CDR3 coding sequence is TGCGCCAGCAGCCCCTATGTTGGGAGCACTGAAGCTTTCTTT. Translating it yields CASSPYVGSTEAFF. J is TRBJ1-1 and V is TRBV4-1; the D is unclear. This CDR3 has 14 amino acids. Germline V CDR1 and CDR2: MGHRA, YSYEKL. Trimming left V 4 bases short and J 4 bases short, with 13 bases between.

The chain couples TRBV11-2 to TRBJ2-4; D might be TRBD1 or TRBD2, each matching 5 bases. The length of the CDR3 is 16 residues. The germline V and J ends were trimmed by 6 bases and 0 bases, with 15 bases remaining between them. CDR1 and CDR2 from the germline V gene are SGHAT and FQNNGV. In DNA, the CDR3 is TGTGCCAGCAGAGCTAGGGGACCGCTAGCCAAAAACATTCAGTACTTC. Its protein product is CASRARGPLAKNIQYF. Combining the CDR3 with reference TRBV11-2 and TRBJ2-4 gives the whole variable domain EAGVAQSPRYKIIEKRQSVAFWCNPISGHATLYWYQQILGQGPKLLIQFQNNGVVDDSQLPKDRFSAERLKGVDSTLKIQPAKLEDSAVYLCASRARGPLAKNIQYFGAGTRLSVL.

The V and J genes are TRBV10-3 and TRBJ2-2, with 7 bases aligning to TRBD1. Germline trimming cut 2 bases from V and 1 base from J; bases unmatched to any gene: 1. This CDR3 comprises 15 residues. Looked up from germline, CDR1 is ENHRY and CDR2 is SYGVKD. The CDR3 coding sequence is TGTGCCATCAGTGAGCGGGACAGGAACACCGGGGAGCTGTTTTTT. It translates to CAISERDRNTGELFF.

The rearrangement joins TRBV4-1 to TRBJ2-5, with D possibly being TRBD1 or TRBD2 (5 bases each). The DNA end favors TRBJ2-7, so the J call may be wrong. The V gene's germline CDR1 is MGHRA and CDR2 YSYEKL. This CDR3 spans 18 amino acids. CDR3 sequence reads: CASSQDRGLGTETYEQYF. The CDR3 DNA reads TGCGCCAGCAGCCAAGATCGGGGCTTAGGGACGGAGACCTACGAGCAGTACTTC.

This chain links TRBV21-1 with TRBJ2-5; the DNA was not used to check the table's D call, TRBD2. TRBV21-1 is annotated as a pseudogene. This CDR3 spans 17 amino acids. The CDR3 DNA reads TGTGCCAGCACCCAATTAGGAAGCGGGAGTAGGAGGGAGACCCAGTACTTC. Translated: CASTQLGSGSRRETQYF.

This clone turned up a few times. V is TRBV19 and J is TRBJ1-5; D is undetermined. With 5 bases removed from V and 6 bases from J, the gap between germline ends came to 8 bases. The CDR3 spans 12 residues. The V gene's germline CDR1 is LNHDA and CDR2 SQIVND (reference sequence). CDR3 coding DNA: TGTGCCAGTAGTCCTGCCCTTCAGCCCCAGCATTTT. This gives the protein CASSPALQPQHF.

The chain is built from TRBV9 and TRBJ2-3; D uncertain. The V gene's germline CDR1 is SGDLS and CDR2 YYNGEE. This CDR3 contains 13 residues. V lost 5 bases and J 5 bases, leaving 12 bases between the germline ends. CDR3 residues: CASSYLGVDTQYF. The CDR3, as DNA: TGTGCCAGCAGTTACCTGGGCGTAGATACGCAGTATTTT.

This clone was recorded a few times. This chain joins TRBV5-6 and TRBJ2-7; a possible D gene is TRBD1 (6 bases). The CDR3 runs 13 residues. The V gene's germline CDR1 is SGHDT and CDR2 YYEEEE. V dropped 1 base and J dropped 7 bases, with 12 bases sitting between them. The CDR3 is CASSLYRVGEQYF. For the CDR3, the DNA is TGTGCCAGCAGCTTGTACAGGGTAGGGGAGCAGTACTTC.

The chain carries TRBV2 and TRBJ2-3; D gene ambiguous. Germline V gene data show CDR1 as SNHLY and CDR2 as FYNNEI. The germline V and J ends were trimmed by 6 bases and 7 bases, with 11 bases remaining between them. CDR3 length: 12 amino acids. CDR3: CASRVDRNTQYF. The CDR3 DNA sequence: TGTGCCAGCAGGGTAGACCGGAATACGCAGTATTTT.

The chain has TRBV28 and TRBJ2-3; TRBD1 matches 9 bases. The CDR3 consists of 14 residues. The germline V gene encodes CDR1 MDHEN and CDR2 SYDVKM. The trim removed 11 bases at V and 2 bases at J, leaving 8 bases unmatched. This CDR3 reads CAVTGTGSTDTQYF. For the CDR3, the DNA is TGTGCCGTCACCGGGACAGGGTCCACAGATACGCAGTATTTT.

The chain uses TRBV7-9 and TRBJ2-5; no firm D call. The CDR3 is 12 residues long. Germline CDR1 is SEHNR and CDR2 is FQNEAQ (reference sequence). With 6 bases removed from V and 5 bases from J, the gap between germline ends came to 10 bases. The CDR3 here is CASSFDWETQYF. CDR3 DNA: TGTGCCAGCAGTTTCGACTGGGAGACCCAGTACTTC.

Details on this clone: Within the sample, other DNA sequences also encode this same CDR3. The CDR3: CASSLAPASNQPQHF. The CDR3 nucleotides read TGTGCCAGCAGCTTAGCGCCAGCTAGCAATCAGCCCCAGCATTTT. The rearrangement uses TRBV7-2 and TRBJ1-5, with unresolved D. Trimming left V 0 bases short and J 0 bases short, with 6 bases between. This CDR3 comprises 15 residues. Germline values: CDR1 SGHTA, CDR2 FQGNSA. The whole variable domain, filled in from reference TRBV7-2 and TRBJ1-5, reads GAGVSQSPSNKVTEKGKDVELRCDPISGHTALYWYRQSLGQGLEFLIYFQGNSAPDKSGLPSDRFSAERTGGSVSTLTIQRTQQEDSAVYLCASSLAPASNQPQHFGDGTRLSIL.

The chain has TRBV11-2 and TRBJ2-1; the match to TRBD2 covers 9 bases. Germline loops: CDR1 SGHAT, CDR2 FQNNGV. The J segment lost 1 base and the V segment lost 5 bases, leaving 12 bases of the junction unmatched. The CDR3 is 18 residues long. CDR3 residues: CASSLLLSGRRSYNEQFF. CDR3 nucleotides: TGTGCCAGCAGCCTTTTATTGAGCGGGAGGAGGTCCTACAATGAGCAGTTCTTC.

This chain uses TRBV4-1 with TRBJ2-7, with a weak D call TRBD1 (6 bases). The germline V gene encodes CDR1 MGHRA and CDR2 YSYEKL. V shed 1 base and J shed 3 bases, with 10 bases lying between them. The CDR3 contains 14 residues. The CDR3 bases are TGCGCCAGCAGCCAAGGACAGGCTAACTACGAGCAGTACTTC. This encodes CASSQGQANYEQYF.

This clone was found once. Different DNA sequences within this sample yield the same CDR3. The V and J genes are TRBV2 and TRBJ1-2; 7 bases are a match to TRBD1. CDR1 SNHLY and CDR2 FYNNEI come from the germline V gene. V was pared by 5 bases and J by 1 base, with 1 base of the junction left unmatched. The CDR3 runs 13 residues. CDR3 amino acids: CASSRDSNYGYTF. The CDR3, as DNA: TGTGCCAGCAGTCGGGACAGTAACTATGGCTACACCTTC.

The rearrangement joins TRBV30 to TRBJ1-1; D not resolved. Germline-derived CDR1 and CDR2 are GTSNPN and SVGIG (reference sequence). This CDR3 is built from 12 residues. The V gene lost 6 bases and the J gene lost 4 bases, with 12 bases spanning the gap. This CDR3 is CACSGTLTEAFF. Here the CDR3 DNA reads TGTGCCTGTTCAGGTACCCTCACTGAAGCTTTCTTT.

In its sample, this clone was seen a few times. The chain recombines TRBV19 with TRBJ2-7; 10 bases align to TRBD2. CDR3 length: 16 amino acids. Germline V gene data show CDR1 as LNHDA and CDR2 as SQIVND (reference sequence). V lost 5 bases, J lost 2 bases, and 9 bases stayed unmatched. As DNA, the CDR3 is TGTGCCAGTAGTGGGCTAGCGGGAGCAGGTACCTACGAGCAGTACTTC. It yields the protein CASSGLAGAGTYEQYF.

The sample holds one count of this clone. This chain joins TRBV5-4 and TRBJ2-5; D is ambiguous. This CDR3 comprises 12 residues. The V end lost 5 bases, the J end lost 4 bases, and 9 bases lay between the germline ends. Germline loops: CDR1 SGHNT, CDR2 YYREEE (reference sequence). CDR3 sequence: CASRMDGETQYF. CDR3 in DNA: TGTGCCAGCAGAATGGACGGAGAGACCCAGTACTTC.

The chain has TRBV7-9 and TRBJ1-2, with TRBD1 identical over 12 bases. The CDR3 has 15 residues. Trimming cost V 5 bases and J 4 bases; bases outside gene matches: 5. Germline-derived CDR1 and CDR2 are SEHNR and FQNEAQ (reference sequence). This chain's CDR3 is CASSVGTGGIYGYTF. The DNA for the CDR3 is TGTGCCAGCAGCGTCGGGACAGGGGGCATCTATGGCTACACCTTC.

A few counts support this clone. CDR3 bases: TGTGCCAGTCAAGGGAGGGGGGGGACGGAAACGCAGTATTTT. It codes for CASQGRGGTETQYF. The V and J genes are TRBV7-2 and TRBJ2-3, with a tentative D call TRBD2 (7 bases). The CDR3 consists of 14 residues. Per the germline V gene, CDR1 is SGHTA and CDR2 is FQGNSA. V lost 9 bases to trimming and J lost 9 bases, with 22 bases between them.

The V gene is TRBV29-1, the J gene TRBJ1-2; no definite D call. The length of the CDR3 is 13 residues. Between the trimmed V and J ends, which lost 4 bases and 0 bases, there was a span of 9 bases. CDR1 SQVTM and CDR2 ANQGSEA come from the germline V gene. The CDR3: CSVAMGPNYGYTF. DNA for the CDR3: TGCAGCGTTGCCATGGGCCCTAACTATGGCTACACCTTC. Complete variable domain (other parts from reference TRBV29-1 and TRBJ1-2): SAVISQKPSRDICQRGTSLTIQCQVDSQVTMMFWYRQQPGQSLTLIATANQGSEATYESGFVIDKFPISRPNLTFSTLTVSNMSPEDSSIYLCSVAMGPNYGYTFGSGTRLTVV.

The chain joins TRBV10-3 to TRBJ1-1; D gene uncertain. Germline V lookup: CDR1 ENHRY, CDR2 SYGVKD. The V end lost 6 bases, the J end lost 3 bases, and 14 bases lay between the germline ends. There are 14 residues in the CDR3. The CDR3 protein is CAIRVGSDYTEAFF. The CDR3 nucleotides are TGTGCCATCAGGGTGGGGTCTGACTACACTGAAGCTTTCTTT.

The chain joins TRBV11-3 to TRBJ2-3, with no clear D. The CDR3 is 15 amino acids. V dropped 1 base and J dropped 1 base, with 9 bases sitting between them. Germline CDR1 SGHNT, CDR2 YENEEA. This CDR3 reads CASSLGYAGTDTQYF. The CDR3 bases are TGTGCCAGCAGCTTAGGATACGCGGGCACAGATACGCAGTATTTT.

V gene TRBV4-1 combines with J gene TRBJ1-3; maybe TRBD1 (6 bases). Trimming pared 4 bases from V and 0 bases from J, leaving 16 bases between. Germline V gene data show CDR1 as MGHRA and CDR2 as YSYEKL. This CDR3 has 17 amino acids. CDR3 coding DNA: TGCGCCAGCAGCCTCCAAGTTCTCAGGGGCTCTGGAAACACCATATATTTT. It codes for CASSLQVLRGSGNTIYF.

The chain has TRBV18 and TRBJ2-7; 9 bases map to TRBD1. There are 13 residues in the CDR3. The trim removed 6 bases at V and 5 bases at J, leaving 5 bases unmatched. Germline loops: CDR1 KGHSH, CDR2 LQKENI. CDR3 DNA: TGTGCCAGCTCGACCGGACAGGGGAACGAGCAGTACTTC. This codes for CASSTGQGNEQYF.